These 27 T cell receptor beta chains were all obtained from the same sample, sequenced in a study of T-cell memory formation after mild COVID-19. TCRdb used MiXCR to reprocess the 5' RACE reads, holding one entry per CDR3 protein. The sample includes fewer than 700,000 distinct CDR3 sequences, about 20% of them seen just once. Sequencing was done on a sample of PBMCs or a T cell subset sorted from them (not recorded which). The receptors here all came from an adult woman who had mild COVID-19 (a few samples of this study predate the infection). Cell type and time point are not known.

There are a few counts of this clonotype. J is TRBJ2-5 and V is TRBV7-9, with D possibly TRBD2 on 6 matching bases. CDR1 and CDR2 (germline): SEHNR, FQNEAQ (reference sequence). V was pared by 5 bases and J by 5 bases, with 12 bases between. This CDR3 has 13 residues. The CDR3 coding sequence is TGTGCCAGCAGCCCCCTAGCGAAGGAGACCCAGTACTTC. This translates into CASSPLAKETQYF.

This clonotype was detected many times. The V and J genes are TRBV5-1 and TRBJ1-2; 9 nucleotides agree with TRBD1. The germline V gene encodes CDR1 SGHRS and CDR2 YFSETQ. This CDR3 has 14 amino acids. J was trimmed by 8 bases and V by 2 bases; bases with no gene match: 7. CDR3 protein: CASSFYRGREGYTF. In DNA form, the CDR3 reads TGCGCCAGCAGCTTCTACAGGGGGCGCGAAGGCTACACCTTC.

CDR3 sequence reads: CASSPRGRGSGELFF. The CDR3 bases are TGTGCCAGCAGCCCCCGTGGCAGGGGATCCGGGGAGCTGTTTTTT. The chain recombines TRBV11-2 with TRBJ2-2, with a weak D call TRBD1 (6 bases). This CDR3 is built from 15 residues. Germline CDR1 SGHAT, CDR2 FQNNGV. Trimming took off 5 bases at V and 6 bases at J, with 16 bases between the two ends.

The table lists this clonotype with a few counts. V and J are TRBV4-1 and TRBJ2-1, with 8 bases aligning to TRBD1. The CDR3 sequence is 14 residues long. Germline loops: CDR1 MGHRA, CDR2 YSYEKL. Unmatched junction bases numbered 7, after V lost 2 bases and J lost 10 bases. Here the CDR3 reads CASSQPGGKVEQFF. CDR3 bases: TGCGCCAGCAGCCAACCAGGGGGCAAGGTAGAGCAGTTCTTC.

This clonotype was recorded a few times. In DNA form, the CDR3 reads TGTGCCAGCAGCTTAGGGCGGATCTTACTAATGAACACTGAAGCTTTCTTT. As protein: CASSLGRILLMNTEAFF. The chain carries TRBV7-2 and TRBJ1-1; D gene uncertain. Trimming stripped 1 base from V and 0 bases from J, with 15 bases between. The germline V gene has CDR1 SGHTA and CDR2 FQGNSA. CDR3 size: 17 residues.

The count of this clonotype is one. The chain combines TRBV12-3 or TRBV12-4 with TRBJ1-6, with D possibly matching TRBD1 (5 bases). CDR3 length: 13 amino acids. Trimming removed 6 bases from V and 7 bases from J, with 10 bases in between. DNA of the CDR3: TGTGCCAGCAGGGGGGAAAAGAATTCACCCCTCCACTTT. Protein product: CASRGEKNSPLHF.

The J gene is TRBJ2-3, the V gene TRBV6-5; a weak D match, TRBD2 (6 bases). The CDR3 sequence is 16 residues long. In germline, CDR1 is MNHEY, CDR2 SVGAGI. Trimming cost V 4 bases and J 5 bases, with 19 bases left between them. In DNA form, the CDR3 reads TGTGCCAGCAGTTCCTTACAAACCCGACTAGGAGATACGCAGTATTTT. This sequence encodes CASSSLQTRLGDTQYF.

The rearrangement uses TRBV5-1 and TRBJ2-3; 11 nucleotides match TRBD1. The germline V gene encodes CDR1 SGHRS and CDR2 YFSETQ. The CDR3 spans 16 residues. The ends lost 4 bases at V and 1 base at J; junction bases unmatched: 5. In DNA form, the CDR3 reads TGCGCCAGCAGCGTGGGGACAGGGGGAGGCACAGATACGCAGTATTTT. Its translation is CASSVGTGGGTDTQYF.

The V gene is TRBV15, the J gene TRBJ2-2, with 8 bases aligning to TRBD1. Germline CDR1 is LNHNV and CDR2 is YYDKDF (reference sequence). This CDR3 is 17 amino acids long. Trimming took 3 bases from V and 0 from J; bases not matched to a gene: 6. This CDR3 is CATSREKDRANTGELFF. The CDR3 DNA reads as TGTGCCACCAGCAGGGAAAAGGACAGGGCGAACACCGGGGAGCTGTTTTTT.

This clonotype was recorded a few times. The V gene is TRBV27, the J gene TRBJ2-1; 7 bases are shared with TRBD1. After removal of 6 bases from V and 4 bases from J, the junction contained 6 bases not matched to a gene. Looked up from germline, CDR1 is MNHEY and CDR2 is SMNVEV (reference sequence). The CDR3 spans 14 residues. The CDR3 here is CASRLTGSYNEQFF. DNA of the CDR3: TGTGCCAGCAGGTTGACAGGGTCGTACAATGAGCAGTTCTTC.

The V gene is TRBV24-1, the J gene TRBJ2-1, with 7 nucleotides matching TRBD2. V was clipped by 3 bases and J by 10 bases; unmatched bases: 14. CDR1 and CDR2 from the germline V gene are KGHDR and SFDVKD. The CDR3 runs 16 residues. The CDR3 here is CATSDGRDYPLEEQFF. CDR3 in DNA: TGTGCCACCAGTGATGGACGGGACTACCCCCTGGAGGAGCAGTTCTTC.

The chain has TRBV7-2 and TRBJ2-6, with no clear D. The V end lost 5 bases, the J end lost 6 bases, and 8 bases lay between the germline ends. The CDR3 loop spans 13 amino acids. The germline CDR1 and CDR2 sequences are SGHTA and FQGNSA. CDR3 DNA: TGTGCCAGCAGCGCCACACAGGCCAACGTCCTGACTTTC. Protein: CASSATQANVLTF.

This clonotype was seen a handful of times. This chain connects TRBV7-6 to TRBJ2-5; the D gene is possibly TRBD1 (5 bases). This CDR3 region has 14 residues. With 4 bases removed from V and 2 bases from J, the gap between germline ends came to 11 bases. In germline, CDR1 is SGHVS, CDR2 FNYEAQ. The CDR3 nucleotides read TGTGCCAGCAGCTGGGGTCCAGGGCAAGAGACCCAGTACTTC. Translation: CASSWGPGQETQYF.

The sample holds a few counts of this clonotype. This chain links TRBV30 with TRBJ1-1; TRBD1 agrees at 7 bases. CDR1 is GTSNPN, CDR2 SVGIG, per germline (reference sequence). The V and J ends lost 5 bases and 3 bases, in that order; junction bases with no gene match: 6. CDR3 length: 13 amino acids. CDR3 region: CAWAQGGDTEAFF. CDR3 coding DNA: TGTGCCTGGGCCCAGGGGGGAGACACTGAAGCTTTCTTT. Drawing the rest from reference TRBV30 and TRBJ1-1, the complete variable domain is SQTIHQWPATLVQPVGSPLSLECTVEGTSNPNLYWYRQAAGRGLQLLFYSVGIGQISSEVPQNLSASRPQDRQFILSSKKLLLSDSGFYLCAWAQGGDTEAFFGQGTRLTVV.

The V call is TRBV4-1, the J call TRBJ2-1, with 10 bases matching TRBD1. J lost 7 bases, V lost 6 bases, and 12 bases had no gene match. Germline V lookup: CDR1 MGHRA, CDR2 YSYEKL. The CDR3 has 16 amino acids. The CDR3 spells CASRTTTGGFWNEQFF. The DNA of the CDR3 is TGCGCCAGCAGGACGACGACAGGGGGCTTTTGGAATGAGCAGTTCTTC.

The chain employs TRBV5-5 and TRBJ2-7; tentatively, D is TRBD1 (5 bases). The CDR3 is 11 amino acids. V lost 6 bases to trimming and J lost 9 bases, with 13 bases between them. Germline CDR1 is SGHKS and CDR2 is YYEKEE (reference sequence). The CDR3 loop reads CASTQGARQYF. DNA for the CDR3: TGTGCCAGCACGCAGGGTGCGAGGCAGTACTTC.

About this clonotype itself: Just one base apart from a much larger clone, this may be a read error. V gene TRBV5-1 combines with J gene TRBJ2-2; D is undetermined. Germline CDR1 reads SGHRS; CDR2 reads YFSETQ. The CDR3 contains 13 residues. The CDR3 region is CTSSLLNTGELFF. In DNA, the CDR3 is TGCACCAGCAGCTTGTTGAACACCGGGGAGCTGTTTTTT.

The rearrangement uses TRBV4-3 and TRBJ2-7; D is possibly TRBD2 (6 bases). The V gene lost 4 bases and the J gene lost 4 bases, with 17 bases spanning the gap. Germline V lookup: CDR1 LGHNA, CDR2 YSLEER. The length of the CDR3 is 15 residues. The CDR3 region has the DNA TGCGCCAGCAGCCTCGGGACTCCTCCCGGGTACGAGCAGTACTTC. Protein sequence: CASSLGTPPGYEQYF.

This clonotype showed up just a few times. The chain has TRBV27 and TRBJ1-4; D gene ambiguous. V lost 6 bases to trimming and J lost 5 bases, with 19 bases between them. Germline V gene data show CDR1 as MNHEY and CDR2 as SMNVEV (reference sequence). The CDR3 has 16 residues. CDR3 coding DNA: TGTGCCAGCAGCCTATACTCCAGCGGTCTAAATGAAAAACTGTTTTTT. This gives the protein CASSLYSSGLNEKLFF. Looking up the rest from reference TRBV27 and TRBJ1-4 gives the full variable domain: EAQVTQNPRYLITVTGKKLTVTCSQNMNHEYMSWYRQDPGLGLRQIYYSMNVEVTDKGDVPEGYKVSRKEKRNFPLILESPSPNQTSLYFCASSLYSSGLNEKLFFGSGTQLSVL.

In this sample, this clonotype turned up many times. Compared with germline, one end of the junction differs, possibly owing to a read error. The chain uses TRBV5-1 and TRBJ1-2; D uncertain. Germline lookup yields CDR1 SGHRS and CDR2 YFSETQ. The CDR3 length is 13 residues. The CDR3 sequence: CASSLAGDYGYTF. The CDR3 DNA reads TGTGCCAGCAGTTTGGCGGGTGACTATGGCTACACCTTC.

The CDR3 DNA is TGTGCCAGCAGCGTCGTAGGGGGACTAGTTGATGTACCGAATGAGCAGTTCTTC. This translates into CASSVVGGLVDVPNEQFF. The chain uses TRBV9 and TRBJ2-1; TRBD2 agrees at 8 bases. V gave up 2 bases and J gave up 7 bases; unmatched junction bases: 17. The germline V gene encodes CDR1 SGDLS and CDR2 YYNGEE. CDR3 length equals 18 residues. Filled out from reference TRBV9 and TRBJ2-1, the complete variable domain reads DSGVTQTPKHLITATGQRVTLRCSPRSGDLSVYWYQQSLDQGLQFLIQYYNGEERAKGNILERFSAQQFPDLHSELNLSSLELGDSALYFCASSVVGGLVDVPNEQFFGPGTRLTVL.

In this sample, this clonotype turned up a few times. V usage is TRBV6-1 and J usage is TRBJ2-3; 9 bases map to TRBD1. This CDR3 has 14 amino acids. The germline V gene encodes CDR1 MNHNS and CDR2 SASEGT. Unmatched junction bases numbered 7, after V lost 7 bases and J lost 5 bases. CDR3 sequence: CASILQGAGDTQYF. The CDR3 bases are TGTGCCAGCATCCTACAGGGGGCAGGAGATACGCAGTATTTT.

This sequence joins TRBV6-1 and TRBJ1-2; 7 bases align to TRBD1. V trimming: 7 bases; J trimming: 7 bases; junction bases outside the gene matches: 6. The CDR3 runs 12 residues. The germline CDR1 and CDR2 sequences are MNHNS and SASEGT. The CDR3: CASILQGPGYTF. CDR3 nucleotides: TGTGCCAGCATCCTACAGGGGCCTGGCTACACCTTC.

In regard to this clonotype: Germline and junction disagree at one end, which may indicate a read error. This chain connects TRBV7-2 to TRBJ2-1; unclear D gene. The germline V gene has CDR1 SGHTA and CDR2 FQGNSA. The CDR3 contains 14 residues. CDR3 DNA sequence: TGTGCCAGCAGCTTAGTAAAGCACTACTATGAGCAGTTCTTC. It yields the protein CASSLVKHYYEQFF.

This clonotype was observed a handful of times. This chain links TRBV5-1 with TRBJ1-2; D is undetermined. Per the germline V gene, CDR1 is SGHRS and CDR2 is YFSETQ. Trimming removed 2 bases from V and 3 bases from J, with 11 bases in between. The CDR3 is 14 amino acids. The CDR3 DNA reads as TGCGCCAGCAGCTTAGGCCAGTCGGACTATGGCTACACCTTC. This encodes CASSLGQSDYGYTF.

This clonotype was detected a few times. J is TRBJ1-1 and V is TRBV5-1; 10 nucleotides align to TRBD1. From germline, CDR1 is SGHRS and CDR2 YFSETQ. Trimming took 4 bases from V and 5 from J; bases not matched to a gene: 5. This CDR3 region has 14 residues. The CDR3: CASSPGTGETEAFF. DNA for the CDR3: TGCGCCAGCAGCCCAGGGACAGGGGAGACTGAAGCTTTCTTT.

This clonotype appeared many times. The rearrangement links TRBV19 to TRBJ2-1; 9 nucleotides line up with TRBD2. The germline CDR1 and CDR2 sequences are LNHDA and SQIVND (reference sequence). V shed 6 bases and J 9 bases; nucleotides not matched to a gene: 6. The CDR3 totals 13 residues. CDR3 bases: TGTGCCAGTAGGCCACTAGCGGGCGGTGAGCAGTTCTTC. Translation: CASRPLAGGEQFF.